These 22 T cell receptor beta chains were sequenced from one sample in a study of T cell repertoires in cytomegalovirus infection. TCRdb reprocessed the reads via MiXCR and lists one record per CDR3 protein. The sample lists hundreds of thousands of distinct CDR3 sequences, less than 40% seen once, with more than 2.5% in the top ten. The specimen was PBMCs. The origin of the receptors is a human donor in good health (CMV status not recorded). Some clones in this sample may be carry-over from other donors' samples.

This clonotype has just a few counts. The rearrangement uses TRBV7-9 and TRBJ1-5; D gene unclear. Trimming cost V 1 base and J 9 bases, with 10 bases left between them. The CDR3 extends over 13 amino acids. Germline V gives CDR1 SEHNR, CDR2 FQNEAQ (reference sequence). CDR3 in amino acids: CASSLEDPWPQHF. In DNA form, the CDR3 reads TGTGCCAGCAGCTTAGAGGATCCATGGCCCCAGCATTTT.

This clonotype was seen a handful of times. V and J are TRBV20-1 and TRBJ1-2, with 9 positions matching TRBD1. Germline V gives CDR1 DFQATT, CDR2 SNEGSKA (reference sequence). This CDR3 has 14 amino acids. J lost 5 bases, V lost 2 bases, and 6 bases had no gene match. The DNA of the CDR3 is TGCAGTGCTAGATTACAGGGGGCAGGGTATGGCTACACCTTC. It specifies CSARLQGAGYGYTF.

The chain carries TRBV7-9 and TRBJ1-1; D unresolved. The germline CDR1 and CDR2 sequences are SEHNR and FQNEAQ (reference sequence). CDR3 length equals 13 residues. V was shortened by 10 bases and J by 5 bases, with 17 bases between the two germline ends. The CDR3 nucleotides read TGTGCCACATCGAGGGCGGTTCGAACTGAAGCTTTCTTT. Translation: CATSRAVRTEAFF.

This clonotype was seen repeatedly, ten times or more. The chain combines TRBV7-3 with TRBJ1-1; D gene uncertain. The CDR3 consists of 15 residues. V shed 4 bases and J shed 1 base, with 13 bases lying between them. The germline CDR1 and CDR2 sequences are SGHTA and FQGTGA. The CDR3 DNA reads TGTGCCAGCAGCTCGTACTCCGAACGGAACACTGAAGCTTTCTTT. It is translated as CASSSYSERNTEAFF.

The V call is TRBV12-3 or TRBV12-4, the J call TRBJ1-3; D possibly corresponds to TRBD1 (6 bases). Trimming shortened V by 2 bases and J by 1 base, and 18 bases separated the two germline ends. This CDR3 has 18 residues. CDR3 sequence reads: CASSLKAGARGSGNTIYF. CDR3 DNA: TGTGCCAGCAGTTTAAAGGCAGGGGCTCGGGGGTCTGGAAACACCATATATTTT.

The J gene is TRBJ2-3, the V gene TRBV7-2, with a tentative D call TRBD2 (5 bases). The CDR3 totals 12 residues. Trimming took off 5 bases at V and 9 bases at J, with 12 bases between the two ends. The germline CDR1 and CDR2 sequences are SGHTA and FQGNSA. The CDR3: CASSQDSFTQYF. The DNA of the CDR3 is TGTGCCAGCAGCCAGGACTCATTCACGCAGTATTTT.

Here the CDR3 reads CASSSLTQRGETQYF. In nucleotides, the CDR3 is TGTGCCAGCAGCTCCCTGACACAACGGGGAGAGACCCAGTACTTC. V and J are TRBV7-9 and TRBJ2-5, with D maybe TRBD2 (5 bases). V was pared by 4 bases and J by 4 bases, with 16 bases between. CDR3 length equals 15 residues. The V gene's germline CDR1 is SEHNR and CDR2 FQNEAQ (reference sequence).

V usage is TRBV7-9 and J usage is TRBJ1-4; D unclear. This CDR3 region has 14 residues. Between the trimmed V and J ends, which lost 2 bases and 6 bases, there was a span of 10 bases. Germline CDR1 reads SEHNR; CDR2 reads FQNEAQ (reference sequence). The CDR3 DNA is TGTGCCAGCAGCTTAATCACCGGGGATGAAAAACTGTTTTTT. Translated, it gives CASSLITGDEKLFF.

The chain couples TRBV6-1 to TRBJ1-2; perhaps TRBD1 as D (5 bases). The germline V gene encodes CDR1 MNHNS and CDR2 SASEGT. Trimming stripped 5 bases from V and 1 base from J, with 23 bases between. The CDR3 is 18 amino acids. CDR3 nucleotides: TGTGCCAGCAGTTCGCGGGGACTTACAGAACAGTTTAACTATGGCTACACCTTC. Encoded protein: CASSSRGLTEQFNYGYTF.

This clonotype was found many times. The chain joins TRBV7-2 to TRBJ2-1; 7 bases align to TRBD1. V shed 5 bases and J 0 bases; nucleotides not matched to a gene: 4. Germline CDR1 SGHTA, CDR2 FQGNSA. The CDR3 totals 15 residues. The CDR3 region has the DNA TGTGCCAGCAGCCCGTCAGGGGGCTCCTACAATGAGCAGTTCTTC. Encoded protein: CASSPSGGSYNEQFF.

This chain uses TRBV28 with TRBJ2-1; 13 bases fit TRBD2. Looked up from germline, CDR1 is MDHEN and CDR2 is SYDVKM. The CDR3 spans 16 residues. After removal of 6 bases from V and 5 bases from J, the junction contained 7 bases not matched to a gene. The CDR3 reads CASSATGTSGNNEQFF. As DNA, the CDR3 is TGTGCCAGCAGCGCAACCGGGACTAGCGGGAACAATGAGCAGTTCTTC.

This clonotype was found once. The rearrangement uses TRBV9 and TRBJ1-1; no definite D call. CDR3 size: 15 residues. CDR1 and CDR2 from the germline V gene are SGDLS and YYNGEE. V was cut by 4 bases and J by 2 bases, with 15 bases left in between. CDR3 sequence: CASSPYHGLNTEAFF. CDR3 nucleotide sequence: TGTGCCAGCAGCCCGTACCACGGTTTAAACACTGAAGCTTTCTTT.

This rearrangement joins TRBV29-1 to TRBJ2-1, with D possibly TRBD1 on 5 matching bases. The germline V and J ends were trimmed by 4 bases and 2 bases, with 9 bases remaining between them. The length of the CDR3 is 13 residues. The germline gives CDR1 SQVTM, CDR2 ANQGSEA. The CDR3 protein is CSVVGDPYNEQFF. The CDR3 DNA sequence: TGCAGCGTTGTAGGGGATCCCTACAATGAGCAGTTCTTC.

This clonotype was counted a few times. The CDR3 loop is CASSPLGIFSNQPQHF. The CDR3 bases are TGTGCCAGCAGTCCGCTAGGGATTTTTAGCAATCAGCCCCAGCATTTT. This chain connects TRBV27 to TRBJ1-5; D remains ambiguous. Germline V gives CDR1 MNHEY, CDR2 SMNVEV (reference sequence). Trimming took 5 bases from V and 0 from J, leaving 14 bases between them. CDR3 length: 16 amino acids.

In this sample, this clonotype turned up many times. The V and J genes are TRBV7-8 and TRBJ2-7, with 8 nucleotides matching TRBD2. The V and J ends lost 1 base and 6 bases, in that order; junction bases with no gene match: 5. The CDR3 covers 14 residues. CDR1 and CDR2 from the germline V gene are SGHVS and FQNEAQ. Here the CDR3 reads CASSLGSGGAEQYF. CDR3 DNA: TGTGCCAGCAGCTTAGGTTCCGGGGGGGCCGAGCAGTACTTC. Variable domain in full (rest from reference TRBV7-8 and TRBJ2-7): GAGVSQSPRYKVAKRGQDVALRCDPISGHVSLFWYQQALGQGPEFLTYFQNEAQLDKSGLPSDRFFAERPEGSVSTLKIQRTQQEDSAVYLCASSLGSGGAEQYFGPGTRLTVT.

Turning to this clonotype: The final CDR3 position lacks the conserved phenylalanine or tryptophan, pointing to a likely read error. The chain carries TRBV28 and TRBJ2-1; TRBD1 matches 7 bases. The CDR3 covers 14 residues. V lost 2 bases and J lost 8; bases outside the gene matches: 6. From germline, CDR1 is MDHEN and CDR2 SYDVKM. The CDR3 loop is CASSLNLGGYEQFL. CDR3 in DNA: TGTGCCAGCAGTTTAAATTTAGGGGGCTATGAGCAGTTCTTA.

Comments on this clonotype: Germline is not matched at one junction end, which may reflect a read error. This chain connects TRBV28 to TRBJ2-3; D unresolved. The CDR3 runs 13 residues. CDR1 and CDR2 (germline): MDHEN, SYDVKM. The CDR3 region is CASSFVGTDTPYF. The CDR3 bases are TGTGCCAGCAGTTTCGTCGGCACCGATACGCCGTATTTT.

The rearrangement uses TRBV7-2 and TRBJ2-7; 11 positions match TRBD2. Per germline, CDR1 SGHTA and CDR2 FQGNSA. CDR3 size: 16 residues. The ends lost 5 bases at V and 4 bases at J; junction bases unmatched: 10. This chain's CDR3 is CASSPLTSGISYEQYF. Here the CDR3 DNA reads TGTGCCAGCAGCCCCTTGACTAGCGGGATCTCTTACGAGCAGTACTTC.

This clonotype was picked up a small number of times. This chain links TRBV6-6 with TRBJ1-1, with a possible D match to TRBD1 (6 bases). The V end lost 7 bases, the J end lost 5 bases, and 14 bases lay between the germline ends. The CDR3 consists of 13 residues. CDR1 and CDR2 from the germline V gene are MNHNY and SVGAGI (reference sequence). This CDR3 is CASMEQGLTEAFF. The CDR3, as DNA: TGTGCCAGCATGGAACAGGGTTTAACTGAAGCTTTCTTT.

This clonotype was observed a few times. The chain employs TRBV6-5 and TRBJ1-1; TRBD1 aligns across 10 bases. Germline CDR1 MNHEY, CDR2 SVGAGI. The CDR3 loop spans 16 amino acids. V shed 0 bases and J 3 bases; nucleotides not matched to a gene: 4. In nucleotides, the CDR3 is TGTGCCAGCAGTTACTCCATTGACAGGGGGCACACTGAAGCTTTCTTT. Its protein is CASSYSIDRGHTEAFF.

This clonotype was detected only a few times. The chain is built from TRBV7-2 and TRBJ1-2; D call uncertain. The length of the CDR3 is 13 residues. Germline loops: CDR1 SGHTA, CDR2 FQGNSA. Deletions cut 5 bases from V and 5 bases from J, with 12 bases between. The CDR3 DNA reads TGTGCCAGCAGCCCCGCGACGCTATATGGCTACACCTTC. It is translated as CASSPATLYGYTF.

The V and J genes are TRBV19 and TRBJ1-2, with 7 bases fitting TRBD1. The V segment lost 6 bases and the J segment 4 bases; nucleotides outside the gene matches: 8. This CDR3 contains 14 residues. CDR1 and CDR2 (germline): LNHDA, SQIVND (reference sequence). The CDR3 sequence is CASREDRDGYGYTF. The CDR3 nucleotides read TGTGCCAGTAGGGAAGACAGGGACGGCTATGGCTACACCTTC.